This T cell receptor (beta chain) appears in the sequencing data of a study of cytomegalovirus exposure and HLA in healthy donors. Broader study findings: Based on reports, TCR beta sequences accurately predicted HLA-A and HLA-B alleles for most subjects. Judged likely to be a sequencing artifact was a cluster of highly shared sequence variants. Productive rates of about 87% or about 30% were seen for most TCR beta V segments in an earlier analysis.

The primer mix had 60 Vbeta and 13 Jbeta primers. Study processing details: In a later analysis, the count reached roughly 80 million unique TCR beta chains, with 9 million to 11 million shared. This table comes from immunoSEQ multiplex PCR, and its TCRdb copy is limited to in-frame clones, with some not included. The DNA gave D and trimming, while V, J and clone size come from that table. The sample gives about 160,000 clones, roughly 88% of which show up once; approximately 1.2% is in the top ten. This CDR3 has 13 residues. Trimming cost V 5 bases and J 4 bases; bases outside gene matches: 2. The germline gives CDR1 SGHNT, CDR2 YYREEE (reference sequence). This clone was recorded once. The antigen is not known.

Sequenced: PBMCs. The sequence was obtained from a boy younger than 10 in good health and CMV-seronegative. The chain combines TRBV5-4 with TRBJ1-1; 10 positions match TRBD1. The CDR3 DNA follows: TGTGCCAGCAGTTGGACAGGGGGCACTGAAGCTTTCTTT. Protein sequence: CASSWTGGTEAFF.